Here is one T cell receptor beta chain with its context. The CDR3 spans 15 residues. Germline V lookup: CDR1 SGHNT, CDR2 YYREEE (reference sequence). Unmatched junction bases numbered 4, after V lost 0 bases and J lost 4 bases. This sample is part of a study of OX40 agonist ivuxolimab in advanced cancers. Sequencing was performed with immunoSEQ multiplex PCR; in TCRdb, only in-frame clones are kept and a portion is missing. The sample has some 37,000 clones; roughly 82% are singletons. The sequence was collected from an adult with an advanced solid tumor such as melanoma, head and neck, liver or kidney cancer. The chain has TRBV5-4 and TRBJ1-5; 7 bases are shared with TRBD1. The material sequenced was CD4+ or CD8+ T cells sorted from blood, taken in a trial of the OX40 agonist ivuxolimab. The CDR3 loop is CASSLGGTENQPQHF. The CDR3 bases are TGTGCCAGCAGCTTGGGGGGGACAGAAAATCAGCCCCAGCATTTT.